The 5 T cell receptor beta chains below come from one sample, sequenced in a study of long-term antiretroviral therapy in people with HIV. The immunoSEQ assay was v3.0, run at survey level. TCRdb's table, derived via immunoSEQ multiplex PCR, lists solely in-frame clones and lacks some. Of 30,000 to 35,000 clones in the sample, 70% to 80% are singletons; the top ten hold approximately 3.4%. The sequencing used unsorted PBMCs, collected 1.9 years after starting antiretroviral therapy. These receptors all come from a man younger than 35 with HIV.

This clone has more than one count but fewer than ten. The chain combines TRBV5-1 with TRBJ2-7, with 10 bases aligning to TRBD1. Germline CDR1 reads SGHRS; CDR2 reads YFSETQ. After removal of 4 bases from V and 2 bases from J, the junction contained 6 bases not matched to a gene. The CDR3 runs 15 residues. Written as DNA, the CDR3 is TGCGCCAGCAGCCCAGGGACAGGGGAGGCCTACGAGCAGTACGTC. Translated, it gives CASSPGTGEAYEQYV.

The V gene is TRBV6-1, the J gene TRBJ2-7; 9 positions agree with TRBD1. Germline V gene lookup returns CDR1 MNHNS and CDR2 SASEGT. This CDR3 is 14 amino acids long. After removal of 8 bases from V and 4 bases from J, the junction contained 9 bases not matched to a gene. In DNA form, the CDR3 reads TGTGCCAGCTCGACCGGGACAGGGAGGTACGAGCAGTACTTC. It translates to CASSTGTGRYEQYF.

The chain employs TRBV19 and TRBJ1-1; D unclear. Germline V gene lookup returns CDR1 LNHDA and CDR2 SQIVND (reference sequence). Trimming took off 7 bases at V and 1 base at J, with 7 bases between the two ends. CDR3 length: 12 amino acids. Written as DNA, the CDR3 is TGTGCCAGTAAAAAGCGGAACACTGAAGCTTTCTTT. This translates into CASKKRNTEAFF.

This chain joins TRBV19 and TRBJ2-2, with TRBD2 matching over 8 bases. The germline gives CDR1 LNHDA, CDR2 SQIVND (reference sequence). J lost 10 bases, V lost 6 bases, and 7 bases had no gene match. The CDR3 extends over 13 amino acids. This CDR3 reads CASRLSGVEELFF. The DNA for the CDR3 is TGTGCCAGTAGACTTAGCGGGGTGGAGGAGCTGTTTTTT.

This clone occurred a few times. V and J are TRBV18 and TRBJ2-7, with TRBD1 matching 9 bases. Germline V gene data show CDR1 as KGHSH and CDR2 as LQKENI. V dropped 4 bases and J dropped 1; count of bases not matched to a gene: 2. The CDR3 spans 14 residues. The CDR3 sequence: CASSQGTGSYEQYF. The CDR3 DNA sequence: TGTGCCAGCTCACAGGGGACAGGGTCCTACGAGCAGTACTTC.